This T cell receptor (beta chain) is from a study of cytomegalovirus exposure and HLA in healthy donors. Researchers ran the PCR with 60 Vbeta and 13 Jbeta primers. Assay: immunoSEQ multiplex PCR; the TCRdb copy retains only in-frame clones and omits some. In the table there are over 130,000 clones, roughly 78% of which are singletons. This CDR3 region has 13 residues. V shed 4 bases, J shed 4 bases, and the junction held 1 base outside the gene matches. The germline V gene has CDR1 ENHRY and CDR2 SYGVKD. Material for sequencing was PBMCs. V gene TRBV10-3 combines with J gene TRBJ1-1; 9 bases are shared with TRBD1. The clonotype comes from a man in his forties or fifties in good health and CMV-seropositive. The CDR3 reads CAISGQGGTEAFF. CDR3 nucleotide sequence: TGTGCCATCAGTGGACAGGGGGGCACTGAAGCTTTCTTT.